This entry describes one T cell receptor (beta chain). This clone was seen a single time. What this receptor recognizes is not known. Per-nucleotide qualities are absent, and no much larger clonotype sits a single base away. Patients with a history of autoimmune disease or receiving systemic immunosuppression were excluded from the trial. Peripheral blood for TCR sequencing was drawn from every dose cohort at baseline, at cycle 4 day 1 and at cycle 7 day 1. Samples were obtained from an open-label, multicenter, first-in-human phase I dose-escalation trial of ivuxolimab. Adults with locally advanced or metastatic melanoma, renal cell carcinoma, hepatocellular carcinoma or head and neck squamous cell carcinoma were enrolled in the trial. CD4+ and CD8+ T cells were sorted separately from peripheral blood before TCR sequencing. Genomic DNA was isolated from the sorted cells so that the TCRbeta CDR3 region could be sequenced. TCRbeta CDR3 regions were sequenced using the immunoSEQ Assay. TCRdb provides this immuneACCESS table in a form limited to in-frame rearrangements. Some clones are lacking; in checked studies, under half of them reflect an unresolved V gene, and why the rest are absent is not known. This sample is represented by about 60,000 clones; roughly 86% of them were singletons. The ten top clones hold almost 4% of the sample.

Looking up the germline V gene (reference sequence) yields CDR1 SGHNT and CDR2 YYREEE. V lost 0 bases and J lost 10 bases; the stretch between them is 8 bases long. CDR3 length: 12 amino acids, cysteine to phenylalanine. Solely the CDR3 DNA is kept, with 36 bases framed from the first base. The sample is drawn from a study of OX40 agonist ivuxolimab in advanced cancers. Some background on the complete study: Ivuxolimab was a fully human IgG2 agonistic monoclonal antibody targeting the costimulatory receptor OX40 (CD134). Intravenous ivuxolimab was administered to patients every 2 weeks at six dose levels: 0.01, 0.1, 0.3, 1.5, 3 and 10 mg/kg. The paper describes the monotherapy dose-escalation part (N ≈ 52 patients) of the phase I trial of ivuxolimab. Partial responses were achieved by three dose-escalation patients, of whom one had hepatocellular carcinoma and two had cutaneous melanoma. Among the 50 to 55 dose-escalation patients, around 20 had hepatocellular carcinoma, about 15 melanoma, 9 renal cell carcinoma and 9 head and neck cancer. Patients were allowed to have had prior anti-PD-1, anti-PD-L1 or anti-CTLA-4 therapy, and roughly two fifths of the dose-escalation patients had been treated with checkpoint inhibitors. A male proportion of around 80% and a mean age of roughly 58 years, ranging from 23 to 79, were recorded for the dose-escalation cohort. The point of sequencing TCRbeta in the periphery was to test whether ivuxolimab changed TCR sequence diversity and drove clonal T-cell expansion. What the study reported, not specific to this receptor: After ivuxolimab, expanded clones were on average more numerous among CD8+ T cells than among CD4+ T cells. Low levels of normalized T-cell clonal expansion were also seen in some patients who did not respond. In the 0.1-3.0 mg/kg groups, partial responders had among the lowest normalized peripheral clonal expansion, particularly in CD8+ T cells. Which antigens the clonally expanded peripheral T cells were specific for was not determined. At doses of 0.1 to 3.0 mg/kg, clonal expansion of both CD4+ and CD8+ blood T cells was observed from baseline to week 6.

The source is an adult with an advanced solid tumor such as melanoma, head and neck, liver or kidney cancer. This chain is built from TRBV5-4 and TRBJ2-1, with a tentative D gene TRBD1 over 5 matching bases. This specimen was CD4+ or CD8+ T cells sorted from blood, taken in a trial of the OX40 agonist ivuxolimab. The CDR3 region has the sequence CASSLARTEQFF. The nucleotides are TGTGCCAGCAGCTTGGCCCGGACAGAGCAGTTCTTC.